This section outlines one TCR beta chain sequence together with its context. Its antigen specificity is not known. One base away there is no much larger clone; base qualities are not given. These data originate in a study of PD-L1 blockade in urothelial cancer (dated 2017 in TCRdb). At the level of the whole study: Every patient began therapy in 2014 and was given atezolizumab 1,200 mg intravenously every 3 weeks. Durable clinical benefit was achieved by nine patients and was not achieved by 20 patients. Whole exome sequencing and RNA sequencing of pretreatment tumors were performed alongside TCR sequencing in the same patients. Patients had an ECOG performance status of 0 or 1 and had received between 0 and 3 prior chemotherapy regimens. Twenty-five of 29 patients were identified as males with urothelial cancer of bladder origin, and a prior smoking history was reported by 18 of 29 patients. Progression-free survival longer than 6 months counted as durable clinical benefit, and TCR features were additionally tested against both progression-free and overall survival. Some 30 patients had pretreatment blood TCR-seq, about 25 had at least one posttreatment blood collection, and about 25 had tumor TCR-seq. Pretreatment tumor samples, along with matched peripheral blood collected serially before and after atezolizumab treatment, underwent TCR sequencing. Somatic, immune and clinical correlates of response to PD-L1 blockade with atezolizumab in urothelial cancer were the focus of an exploratory multi-omic analysis. Blood samples gave median yields of about 150,000 T cells and tens of thousands of unique TCRs, along with a median clonality of 0.080. Blood samples were analyzed at 3 weeks after treatment start (second dose) and at 6 weeks after treatment start. What the authors observed across the whole study: Greater expansion of tumor-associated TCR clones in peripheral blood 3 weeks after the start of treatment was observed in patients with durable benefit (n of about 20, p = 0.022). A pretreatment peripheral blood TCR clonality below the median was linked to improved progression-free and overall survival. Because of the small sample size (n ≈ 29) and the many exploratory analyses performed, the results are intended to be regarded as hypothesis-generating.

The time point label for this specimen denotes: peripheral blood 6 weeks after treatment start. A total of roughly 31 patients with locally advanced or metastatic urothelial carcinoma, treated at Memorial Sloan Kettering on a trial protocol, made up the cohort. Peripheral blood mononuclear cells were collected pretreatment and during treatment, at between 1 and 8 total time points per patient. The Qiagen DNeasy Blood extraction kit was used to purify genomic DNA from total PBMCs and tumor samples. Collected pretreatment and during treatment, PBMCs were isolated and stored as previously described. Each PCR received spiked-in synthetic TCR analog templates so that absolute template abundance could be estimated from read counts. The immunoSEQ assay was used to amplify TCRbeta CDR3 regions from genomic DNA with bias-controlled V and J gene primers. Rearranged TCRbeta segments were sequenced at approximately 20X coverage. In the authors' own workflow: Sequencing errors were corrected by clustering, and CDR3s were annotated against IMGT so that V, D and J genes could be assigned. Out-of-frame and stop-codon sequences were excluded, and only productive TCRbeta rearrangements were used in downstream analyses. To compute clonality, Shannon entropy was normalized by the log of the number of unique productive sequences and then subtracted from one. Fisher's exact test with Benjamini-Hochberg correction, using a cutoff of adjusted p below 0.01, was how clones that differed between time points or between blood and tumor were identified. TCRdb took over this immuneACCESS table, retaining in-frame rearrangements with V and J assigned. Such tables are incomplete; in checked studies, under half of the missing clones stem from an unresolved V gene, and the remainder is unexplained. The DNA gave D and trimming, while V, J and clone size come from that table. This sample holds 50,000 or so clones; more than 75% were observed only once. The top ten hold 10% of the sample.

The CDR3 holds 17 amino acids from the cysteine to the phenylalanine. Here the CDR3 DNA is all that survives: 51 bases in frame from base 1. For CDR1 and CDR2, the germline V gene (reference sequence) lists WNHNN and SYGVQD. Relative to germline, V is missing 6 bases and J is missing 1 base, with 6 bases of the junction outside any gene match. This receptor was identified in a man aged 55 to 70 with urothelial cancer. Sequences were derived from PBMCs, sampled around atezolizumab (anti-PD-L1) treatment. The rearrangement combines TRBV10-1 with TRBJ2-1, and 13 junction bases match TRBD2. The CDR3 loop reads CASSTWTSGGSYNEQFF. The DNA sequence reads TGCGCCAGCAGCACATGGACTAGCGGGGGATCCTACAATGAGCAGTTCTTC.